The 30 T cell receptor beta chains given below trace back to one sample, sequenced in a study of T cell responses to AZD1222 COVID-19 vaccine. Profiled with immunoSEQ multiplex PCR; TCRdb holds only in-frame clones, not every one. The sample yields roughly 46,000 clones, about 91% seen once. The sample here was peripheral blood, taken 28 days after the second AZD1222 dose. Receptors originate from an adult who received the AZD1222 COVID-19 vaccine.

This chain connects TRBV9 to TRBJ2-6, with D possibly TRBD1 on 6 matching bases. The V end was cut by 7 bases, the J end by 0 bases, with 11 bases between. This CDR3 is built from 15 residues. Germline V lookup: CDR1 SGDLS, CDR2 YYNGEE. CDR3 protein: CASVGQPSGANVLTF. As DNA, the CDR3 is TGTGCCAGCGTAGGACAGCCCTCTGGGGCCAACGTCCTGACTTTC.

The chain carries TRBV27 and TRBJ1-5, with D tentatively TRBD1 (5 bases). Looked up from germline, CDR1 is MNHEY and CDR2 is SMNVEV (reference sequence). The CDR3 extends over 14 amino acids. The V end lost 5 bases, the J end lost 6 bases, and 14 bases lay between the germline ends. This CDR3 reads CASSGWGGSQPQHF. CDR3 nucleotide sequence: TGTGCCAGCAGTGGGTGGGGGGGGTCTCAGCCCCAGCATTTT.

The CDR3 reads CASSESGGYEQYF. DNA for the CDR3: TGTGCCAGCAGTGAATCGGGGGGCTACGAGCAGTACTTC. The chain recombines TRBV2 with TRBJ2-7, with 7 bases aligning to TRBD2. This CDR3 has 13 amino acids. Germline CDR1 and CDR2: SNHLY and FYNNEI. V lost 2 bases to trimming and J lost 3 bases; unmatched junction nucleotides: 1.

J is TRBJ2-7 and V is TRBV7-2, with TRBD2 identical over 8 bases. The CDR3 runs to 17 residues. V dropped 4 bases and J dropped 5; count of bases not matched to a gene: 16. Germline V gene sequence: CDR1 SGHTA, CDR2 FQGNSA. Here the CDR3 DNA reads TGTGCCAGCAGCTCCCGCCGCTTCGGGGGGGGAGGGAACGAGCAGTACTTC. Protein sequence: CASSSRRFGGGGNEQYF.

The V call is TRBV7-9, the J call TRBJ1-2; D ambiguous. CDR1 and CDR2 (germline): SEHNR, FQNEAQ (reference sequence). V lost 2 bases, J lost 8 bases, and 18 bases lay in between. This CDR3 spans 15 amino acids. CDR3 coding DNA: TGTGCCAGCAGCTTAATTCCGACAACGACGGGGGGCTACACCTTC. The encoded protein is CASSLIPTTTGGYTF.

In its sample, this clone was seen once. This chain joins TRBV18 and TRBJ2-2, with 8 bases that match TRBD1. V was clipped by 3 bases and J by 3 bases; unmatched bases: 6. Germline-derived CDR1 and CDR2 are KGHSH and LQKENI. The CDR3 runs to 16 residues. The CDR3 sequence: CASSPTTGADTGELFF. CDR3 bases: TGTGCCAGCTCACCGACGACAGGGGCGGACACCGGGGAGCTGTTTTTT.

This rearrangement joins TRBV7-2 to TRBJ2-3, with D perhaps TRBD1 or TRBD2 (5 bases each). Trimming stripped 5 bases from V and 1 base from J, with 10 bases between. CDR1 is SGHTA and CDR2 is FQGNSA in the germline V gene. The CDR3 spans 14 residues. Here the CDR3 reads CASSPRDGTDTQYF. DNA of the CDR3: TGTGCCAGCAGCCCCCGGGACGGCACAGATACGCAGTATTTT.

V and J are TRBV5-4 and TRBJ2-7, with 8 bases identical to TRBD1. V was clipped by 0 bases and J by 2 bases; unmatched bases: 4. This CDR3 has 15 amino acids. The germline gives CDR1 SGHNT, CDR2 YYREEE (reference sequence). For the CDR3, the DNA is TGTGCCAGCAGCTTGGCCGGGACAGGCACCTACGAGCAGTACTTC. Translated, it gives CASSLAGTGTYEQYF.

This chain uses TRBV29-1 with TRBJ2-5; weak D call: TRBD2 (6 bases). CDR1 is SQVTM and CDR2 is ANQGSEA in the germline V gene. The CDR3 has 15 residues. V gave up 5 bases and J gave up 2 bases, with 18 bases separating them. CDR3 region: CSVSPDGGRQETQYF. CDR3 sequence (DNA): TGCAGCGTTTCCCCTGATGGGGGGAGGCAAGAGACCCAGTACTTC.

The rearrangement uses TRBV19 and TRBJ1-2, with D tentatively TRBD1 (5 bases). Germline V CDR1 and CDR2: LNHDA, SQIVND (reference sequence). Trimming took off 1 base at V and 5 bases at J, with 8 bases between the two ends. The CDR3 has 13 residues. The chain's CDR3 is CASSIVGGYGYTF. The CDR3 region has the DNA TGTGCCAGTAGTATAGTCGGGGGATATGGCTACACCTTC.

The chain employs TRBV11-3 and TRBJ2-3; 7 bases align to TRBD1. Germline V gene data show CDR1 as SGHNT and CDR2 as YENEEA. This CDR3 region has 16 residues. The V segment lost 4 bases and the J segment 3 bases; nucleotides outside the gene matches: 10. CDR3 protein: CASSSRAGGSTDTQYF. The CDR3 DNA reads TGTGCCAGCAGCTCCCGGGCAGGGGGTAGTACAGATACGCAGTATTTT.

This sequence joins TRBV28 and TRBJ2-7, with a possible D match to TRBD1 (5 bases). Germline CDR1 MDHEN, CDR2 SYDVKM. The V and J ends lost 7 bases and 3 bases respectively, with 19 bases between them. CDR3 length: 15 amino acids. CDR3 DNA: TGTGCCAGCAATAGCAAGGGGTGGGTAGGCTACGAGCAGTACTTC. Protein: CASNSKGWVGYEQYF.

This clone was seen a few times. V is TRBV6-1 and J is TRBJ2-7; D possibly corresponds to TRBD1 (5 bases). V was trimmed by 2 bases and J by 3 bases, leaving 11 bases between them. The length of the CDR3 is 14 residues. CDR1 and CDR2 from the germline V gene are MNHNS and SASEGT. The CDR3, as DNA: TGTGCCAGCAGTGAAATAGGCGACAGCTACGAGCAGTACTTC. Protein product: CASSEIGDSYEQYF.

This clone has a single count. The chain links TRBV11-2 to TRBJ2-5; tentatively, D is TRBD1 or TRBD2 (5 bases each). The CDR3 loop spans 14 amino acids. V was shortened by 3 bases and J by 3 bases, with 11 bases between the two germline ends. Germline V lookup: CDR1 SGHAT, CDR2 FQNNGV. The CDR3 spells CASSFWGSEETQYF. Here the CDR3 DNA reads TGTGCCAGCAGCTTTTGGGGGAGTGAAGAGACCCAGTACTTC. The variable domain in full, completed from reference TRBV11-2 and TRBJ2-5, reads EAGVAQSPRYKIIEKRQSVAFWCNPISGHATLYWYQQILGQGPKLLIQFQNNGVVDDSQLPKDRFSAERLKGVDSTLKIQPAKLEDSAVYLCASSFWGSEETQYFGPGTRLLVL.

This clone was counted once. J is TRBJ2-1 and V is TRBV9; D is possibly TRBD2 (6 bases). CDR1 is SGDLS and CDR2 is YYNGEE in the germline V gene. Trimming cost V 3 bases and J 6 bases, with 13 bases left between them. CDR3 length: 14 residues. For the CDR3, the DNA is TGTGCCAGCAGCGGGAGGGACTCAATCAATGAGCAGTTCTTC. It is translated as CASSGRDSINEQFF.

The chain combines TRBV6-5 with TRBJ1-1; D possibly corresponds to TRBD1 (6 bases). Per germline, CDR1 MNHEY and CDR2 SVGAGI. Trimming took off 2 bases at V and 0 bases at J, with 13 bases between the two ends. The CDR3 is 16 residues long. This chain's CDR3 is CASSYHGRGLNTEAFF. For the CDR3, the DNA is TGTGCCAGCAGTTACCATGGTCGGGGGCTGAACACTGAAGCTTTCTTT.

V and J are TRBV9 and TRBJ2-7, with D tentatively TRBD1 (5 bases). Trimming took off 0 bases at V and 7 bases at J, with 17 bases between the two ends. Germline CDR1 reads SGDLS; CDR2 reads YYNGEE. This CDR3 spans 15 amino acids. The CDR3 loop reads CASSVDGHFLEEQYF. The CDR3 DNA reads as TGTGCCAGCAGCGTAGATGGACACTTCTTGGAGGAGCAGTACTTC.

This clone showed up just a few times. The chain couples TRBV5-8 to TRBJ2-2; no firm D call. Per germline, CDR1 SGHTS and CDR2 YDEGEE. Trimming cost V 0 bases and J 8 bases, with 8 bases left between them. This CDR3 has 13 residues. CDR3 nucleotides: TGTGCCAGCAGCTTGGTACGGTCTGGGGAGCTGTTTTTT. This sequence encodes CASSLVRSGELFF.

V and J are TRBV3-1 (or the pseudogene TRBV3-2) and TRBJ1-2; TRBD1 matches at 7 bases. V lost 4 bases, J lost 5 bases, and 7 bases stayed unmatched. CDR1 and CDR2 (germline): LGHDT, YNNKEL (reference sequence). The CDR3 is 14 amino acids. DNA of the CDR3: TGTGCCAGCAGCCCTACAGGGGCAGGGTATGGCTACACCTTC. This translates into CASSPTGAGYGYTF.

The chain combines TRBV7-3 with TRBJ2-3, with TRBD1 matching over 10 bases. Germline loops: CDR1 SGHTA, CDR2 FQGTGA. CDR3 length equals 15 residues. The V gene end was trimmed by 6 bases and the J gene end by 3 bases; junction bases not matched to a gene: 6. CDR3 nucleotides: TGTGCCAGCAGGTCCGGGACAGGGGAAACAGATACGCAGTATTTT. It encodes CASRSGTGETDTQYF.

V and J are TRBV5-1 and TRBJ2-2; 7 bases match TRBD1. Trimming at V came to 4 bases and at J to 5 bases, leaving 8 bases not matched to a gene. The germline gives CDR1 SGHRS, CDR2 YFSETQ. This CDR3 has 15 residues. In nucleotides, the CDR3 is TGCGCCAGCAGCATAGGGGACAGTAGTACCGGGGAGCTGTTTTTT. This translates into CASSIGDSSTGELFF.

This chain uses TRBV5-5 with TRBJ2-1, with 14 positions matching TRBD2. Germline assignment: CDR1 SGHKS and CDR2 YYEKEE (reference sequence). Trimming removed 7 bases from V and 8 bases from J; junction bases left unmatched: 5. This CDR3 is built from 14 residues. CDR3 in amino acids: CASDGTSGSDEQFF. Here the CDR3 DNA reads TGTGCCAGCGACGGGACTAGCGGGAGCGATGAGCAGTTCTTC.

CDR3: CASKGEFTDTQYF. Written as DNA, the CDR3 is TGTGCCAGCAAAGGGGAGTTCACAGATACGCAGTATTTT. The rearrangement links TRBV7-2 to TRBJ2-3, with D perhaps TRBD1 or TRBD2 (5 bases each). The germline CDR1 and CDR2 sequences are SGHTA and FQGNSA. This CDR3 comprises 13 residues. Trimming left V 7 bases short and J 2 bases short, with 10 bases between.

The chain employs TRBV5-8 and TRBJ2-1; TRBD1 might be the D (6 bases). Germline loops: CDR1 SGHTS, CDR2 YDEGEE. CDR3 size: 15 residues. V lost 10 bases, J lost 6 bases, and 23 bases lay in between. CDR3 bases: TGTGCCGGCGATACACAGGGTTTTAGTATCAATGAGCAGTTCTTC. It codes for CAGDTQGFSINEQFF.

This chain connects TRBV6-5 to TRBJ1-4; 10 bases are shared with TRBD1. The junction had 6 bases not matched to a gene; V was cut back by 6 bases and J by 8 bases. Germline CDR1 is MNHEY and CDR2 is SVGAGI. The CDR3 totals 14 residues. CDR3 sequence: CASRRTGGREKLFF. The CDR3 region has the DNA TGTGCCAGCAGGCGGACAGGGGGAAGGGAAAAACTGTTTTTT.

CDR3 nucleotide sequence: TGCGCCAGCTTCAAGGGACGCGGGGGGGCCCAGACAGATACGCAGTATTTT. Protein: CASFKGRGGAQTDTQYF. This chain uses TRBV10-2 with TRBJ2-3; TRBD2 agrees at 9 bases. V gave up 8 bases and J gave up 3 bases; unmatched junction bases: 15. The CDR3 is 17 amino acids. The V gene's germline CDR1 is WSHSY and CDR2 SAAADI.

This chain joins TRBV5-5 and TRBJ1-2, with D possibly being TRBD1 (6 bases). V dropped 4 bases and J dropped 0 bases, with 13 bases sitting between them. CDR3 length: 15 residues. The germline gives CDR1 SGHKS, CDR2 YYEKEE (reference sequence). The CDR3 reads CASSLEGTSNYGYTF. CDR3 nucleotides: TGTGCCAGCAGCCTGGAGGGGACATCTAACTATGGCTACACCTTC.

This clone turned up a few times. The chain carries TRBV7-9 and TRBJ1-3, with a weak D call TRBD1 (6 bases). This CDR3 has 16 amino acids. V lost 5 bases and J 0 bases, leaving 14 bases between the germline ends. The germline gives CDR1 SEHNR, CDR2 FQNEAQ (reference sequence). CDR3 in amino acids: CASSPRGGPSGNTIYF. Written as DNA, the CDR3 is TGTGCCAGCAGCCCTCGGGGGGGGCCCTCTGGAAACACCATATATTTT.

On this clone itself: The junction differs from germline at one of its ends, possibly a read error. The CDR3, as DNA: TGTGCCATCAGTGAGAACGCAGGCGGCAGCTTGAACGCTGAAGCTTTCTTT. Translating gives CAISENAGGSLNAEAFF. V gene TRBV10-3 combines with J gene TRBJ1-1; D is uncertain. The CDR3 has 17 residues. Germline-derived CDR1 and CDR2 are ENHRY and SYGVKD.

CDR3 sequence: CASSYSGKGTEAFF. The CDR3, as DNA: TGTGCCAGCAGTTACTCGGGGAAGGGCACTGAAGCTTTCTTT. The chain links TRBV6-5 to TRBJ1-1, with D hard to call. CDR1 and CDR2 (germline): MNHEY, SVGAGI. The length of the CDR3 is 14 residues. V lost 0 bases and J lost 4, with 9 bases in between.